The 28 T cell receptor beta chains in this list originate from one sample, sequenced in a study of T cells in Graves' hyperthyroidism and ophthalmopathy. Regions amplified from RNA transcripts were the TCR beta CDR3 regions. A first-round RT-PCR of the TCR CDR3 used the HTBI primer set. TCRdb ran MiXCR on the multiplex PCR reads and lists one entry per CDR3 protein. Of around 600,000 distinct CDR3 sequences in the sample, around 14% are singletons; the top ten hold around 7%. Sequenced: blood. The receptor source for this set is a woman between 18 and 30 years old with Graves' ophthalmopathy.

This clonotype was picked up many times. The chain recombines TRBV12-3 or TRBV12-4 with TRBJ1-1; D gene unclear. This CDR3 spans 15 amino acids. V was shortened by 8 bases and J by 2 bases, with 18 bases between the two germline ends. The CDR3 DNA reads TGTGCCAGCCTAAGGGAGGCAGGCAGAAACACTGAAGCTTTCTTT. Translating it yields CASLREAGRNTEAFF.

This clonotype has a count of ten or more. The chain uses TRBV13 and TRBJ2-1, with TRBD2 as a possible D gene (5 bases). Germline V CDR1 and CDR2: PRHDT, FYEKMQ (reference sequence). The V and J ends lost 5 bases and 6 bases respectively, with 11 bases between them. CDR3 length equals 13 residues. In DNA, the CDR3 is TGTGCCAGCAGCCCGGGAATGGGCAATGAGCAGTTCTTC. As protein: CASSPGMGNEQFF.

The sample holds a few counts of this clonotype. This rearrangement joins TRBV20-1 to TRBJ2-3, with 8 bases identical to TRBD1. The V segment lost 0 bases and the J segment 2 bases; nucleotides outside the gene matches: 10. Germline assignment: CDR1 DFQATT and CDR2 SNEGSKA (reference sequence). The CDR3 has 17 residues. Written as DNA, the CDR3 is TGCAGTGCTAGAGATGCCCGCGAGACAGGGGACACAGATACGCAGTATTTT. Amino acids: CSARDARETGDTDTQYF.

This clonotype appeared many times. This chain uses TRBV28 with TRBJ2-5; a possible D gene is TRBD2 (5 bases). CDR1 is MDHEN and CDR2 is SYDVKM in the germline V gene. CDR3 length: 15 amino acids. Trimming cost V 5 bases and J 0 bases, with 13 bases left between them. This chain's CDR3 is CASSPTRGYQETQYF. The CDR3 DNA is TGTGCCAGCAGTCCTACACGAGGGTACCAAGAGACCCAGTACTTC.

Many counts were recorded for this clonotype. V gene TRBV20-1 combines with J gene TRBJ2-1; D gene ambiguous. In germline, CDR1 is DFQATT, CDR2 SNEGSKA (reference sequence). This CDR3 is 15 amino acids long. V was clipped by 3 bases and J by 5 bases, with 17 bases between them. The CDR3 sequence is CSARRFTDSHNEQFF. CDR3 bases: TGCAGTGCTAGGAGATTTACCGACTCACACAATGAGCAGTTCTTC.

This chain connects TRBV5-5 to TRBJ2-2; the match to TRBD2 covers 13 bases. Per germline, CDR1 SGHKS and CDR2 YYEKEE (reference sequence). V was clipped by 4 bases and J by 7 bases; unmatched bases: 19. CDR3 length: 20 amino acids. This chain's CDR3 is CASSKKVSVWTSGSNGELFF. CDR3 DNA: TGTGCCAGCAGCAAGAAGGTTTCTGTTTGGACTAGCGGGAGTAACGGGGAGCTGTTTTTT.

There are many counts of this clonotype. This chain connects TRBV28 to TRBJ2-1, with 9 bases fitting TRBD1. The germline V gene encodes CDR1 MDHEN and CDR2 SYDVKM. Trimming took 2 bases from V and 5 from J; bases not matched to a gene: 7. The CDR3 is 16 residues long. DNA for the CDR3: TGTGCCAGCAGTTTACTCGGGACAGGGAGGGACAATGAGCAGTTCTTC. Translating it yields CASSLLGTGRDNEQFF.

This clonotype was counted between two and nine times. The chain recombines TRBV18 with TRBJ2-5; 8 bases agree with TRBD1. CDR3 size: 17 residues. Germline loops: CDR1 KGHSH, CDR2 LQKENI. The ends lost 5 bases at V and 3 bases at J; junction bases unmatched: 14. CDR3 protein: CASSTLGTGQEEETQYF. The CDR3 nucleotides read TGTGCCAGCTCAACCCTAGGGACAGGACAAGAAGAAGAGACCCAGTACTTC. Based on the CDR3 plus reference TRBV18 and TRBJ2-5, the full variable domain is NAGVMQNPRHLVRRRGQEARLRCSPMKGHSHVYWYRQLPEEGLKFMVYLQKENIIDESGMPKERFSAEFPKEGPSILRIQQVVRGDSAAYFCASSTLGTGQEEETQYFGPGTRLLVL.

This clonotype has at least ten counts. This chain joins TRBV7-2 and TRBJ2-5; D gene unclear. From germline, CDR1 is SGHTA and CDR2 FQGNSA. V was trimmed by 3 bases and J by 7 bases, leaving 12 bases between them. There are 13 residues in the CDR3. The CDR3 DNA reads TGTGCCAGCAGCTTGACCGGGCAACGGACCCAGTACTTC. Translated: CASSLTGQRTQYF. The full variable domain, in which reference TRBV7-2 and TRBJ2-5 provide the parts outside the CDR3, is GAGVSQSPSNKVTEKGKDVELRCDPISGHTALYWYRQSLGQGLEFLIYFQGNSAPDKSGLPSDRFSAERTGGSVSTLTIQRTQQEDSAVYLCASSLTGQRTQYFGPGTRLLVL.

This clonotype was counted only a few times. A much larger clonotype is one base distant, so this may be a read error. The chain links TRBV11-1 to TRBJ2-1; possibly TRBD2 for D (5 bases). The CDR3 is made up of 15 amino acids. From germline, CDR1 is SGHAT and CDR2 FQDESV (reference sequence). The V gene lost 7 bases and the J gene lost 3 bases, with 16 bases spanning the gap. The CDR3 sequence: CASNASGYLYNEQFF. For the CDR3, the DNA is TGTGCCAGCAACGCGAGCGGCTACCTCTACAATGAGCAGTTCTTC.

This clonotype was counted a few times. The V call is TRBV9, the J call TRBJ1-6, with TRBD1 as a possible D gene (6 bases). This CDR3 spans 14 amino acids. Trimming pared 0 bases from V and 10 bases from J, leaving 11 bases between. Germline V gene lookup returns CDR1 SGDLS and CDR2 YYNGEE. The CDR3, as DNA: TGTGCCAGCAGCGTAGGCGCAGGGGACTCACCCCTCCACTTT. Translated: CASSVGAGDSPLHF. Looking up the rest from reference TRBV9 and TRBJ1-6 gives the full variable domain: DSGVTQTPKHLITATGQRVTLRCSPRSGDLSVYWYQQSLDQGLQFLIQYYNGEERAKGNILERFSAQQFPDLHSELNLSSLELGDSALYFCASSVGAGDSPLHFGNGTRLTVT.

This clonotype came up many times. CDR3 protein: CASPTPGRNQPQHF. CDR3 sequence (DNA): TGCGCCAGCCCGACACCCGGACGGAATCAGCCCCAGCATTTT. The chain uses TRBV5-1 and TRBJ1-5; D is unresolved. Germline V lookup: CDR1 SGHRS, CDR2 YFSETQ. The CDR3 is 14 residues long. The V end lost 7 bases, the J end lost 4 bases, and 15 bases lay between the germline ends.

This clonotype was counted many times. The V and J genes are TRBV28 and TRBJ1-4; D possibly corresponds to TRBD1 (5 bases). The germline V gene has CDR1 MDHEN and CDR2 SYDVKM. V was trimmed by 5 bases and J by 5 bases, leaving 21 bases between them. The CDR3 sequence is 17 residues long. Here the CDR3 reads CASSGTRSGTWNEKLFF. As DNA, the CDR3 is TGTGCCAGCAGTGGCACCCGGTCCGGGACTTGGAATGAAAAACTGTTTTTT.

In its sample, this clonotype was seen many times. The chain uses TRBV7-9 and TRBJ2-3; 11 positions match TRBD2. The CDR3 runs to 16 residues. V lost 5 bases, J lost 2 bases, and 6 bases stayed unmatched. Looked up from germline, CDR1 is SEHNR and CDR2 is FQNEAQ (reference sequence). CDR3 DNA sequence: TGTGCCAGCAGCCCGGGGACTAGCGGACACACAGATACGCAGTATTTT. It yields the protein CASSPGTSGHTDTQYF. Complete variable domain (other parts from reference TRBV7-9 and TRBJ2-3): DTGVSQNPRHKITKRGQNVTFRCDPISEHNRLYWYRQTLGQGPEFLTYFQNEAQLEKSRLLSDRFSAERPKGSFSTLEIQRTEQGDSAMYLCASSPGTSGHTDTQYFGPGTRLTVL.

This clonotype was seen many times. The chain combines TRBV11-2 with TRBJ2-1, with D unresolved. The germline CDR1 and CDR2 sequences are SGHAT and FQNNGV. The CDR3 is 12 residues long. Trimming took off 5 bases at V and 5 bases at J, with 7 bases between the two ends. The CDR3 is CASSPSNNEQFF. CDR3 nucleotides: TGTGCCAGCAGCCCGTCAAACAATGAGCAGTTCTTC.

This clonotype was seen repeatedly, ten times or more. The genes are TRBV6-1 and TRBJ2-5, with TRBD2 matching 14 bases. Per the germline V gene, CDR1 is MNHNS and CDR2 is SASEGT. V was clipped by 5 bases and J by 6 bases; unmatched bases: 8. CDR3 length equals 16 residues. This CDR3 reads CASSLGTSGSLKTQYF. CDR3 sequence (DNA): TGTGCCAGCAGTCTCGGGACTAGCGGGAGTTTGAAGACCCAGTACTTC.

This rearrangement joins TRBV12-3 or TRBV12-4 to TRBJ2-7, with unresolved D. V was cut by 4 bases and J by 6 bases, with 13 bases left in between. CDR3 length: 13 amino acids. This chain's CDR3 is CASSSLYLGEQYF. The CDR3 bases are TGTGCCAGCAGTTCCCTCTACCTGGGCGAGCAGTACTTC.

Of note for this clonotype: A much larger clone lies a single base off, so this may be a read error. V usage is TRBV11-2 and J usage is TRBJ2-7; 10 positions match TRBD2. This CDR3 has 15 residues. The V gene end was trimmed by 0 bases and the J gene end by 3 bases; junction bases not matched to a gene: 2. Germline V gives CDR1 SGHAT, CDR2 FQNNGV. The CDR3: CASSLEASGGYEQYF. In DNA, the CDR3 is TGTGCCAGCAGCTTAGAGGCTAGCGGGGGCTACGAGCAGTACTTC.

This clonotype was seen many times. The CDR3 loop is CASSRTVRSFMNTEAFF. CDR3 coding DNA: TGTGCCAGCAGCAGGACGGTGAGGTCCTTCATGAACACTGAAGCTTTCTTT. The V gene is TRBV7-6, the J gene TRBJ1-1; no definite D call. Germline values: CDR1 SGHVS, CDR2 FNYEAQ. Trimming removed 5 bases at V and 0 bases at J, with 19 bases between. CDR3 size: 17 residues.

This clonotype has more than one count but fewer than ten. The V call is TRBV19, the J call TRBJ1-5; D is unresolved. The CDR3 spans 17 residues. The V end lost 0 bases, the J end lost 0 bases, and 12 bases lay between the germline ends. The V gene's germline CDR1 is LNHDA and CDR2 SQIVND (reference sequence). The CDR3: CASSIDRTSYSNQPQHF. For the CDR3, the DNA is TGTGCCAGTAGTATAGATCGAACATCCTATAGCAATCAGCCCCAGCATTTT. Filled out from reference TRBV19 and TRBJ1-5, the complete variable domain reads DGGITQSPKYLFRKEGQNVTLSCEQNLNHDAMYWYRQDPGQGLRLIYYSQIVNDFQKGDIAEGYSVSREKKESFPLTVTSAQKNPTAFYLCASSIDRTSYSNQPQHFGDGTRLSIL.

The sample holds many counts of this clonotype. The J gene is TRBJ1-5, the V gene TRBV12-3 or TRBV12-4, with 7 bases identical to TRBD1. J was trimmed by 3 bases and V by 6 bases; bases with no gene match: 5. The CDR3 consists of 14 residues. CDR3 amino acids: CASRRDSYNQPQHF. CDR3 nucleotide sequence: TGTGCCAGCAGACGGGACAGTTACAATCAGCCCCAGCATTTT.

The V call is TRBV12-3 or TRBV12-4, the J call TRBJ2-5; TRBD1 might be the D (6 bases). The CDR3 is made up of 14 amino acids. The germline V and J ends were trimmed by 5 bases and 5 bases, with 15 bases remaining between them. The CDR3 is CASSLQGREETQYF. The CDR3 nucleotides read TGTGCCAGCAGTCTACAGGGAAGGGAGGAGACCCAGTACTTC.

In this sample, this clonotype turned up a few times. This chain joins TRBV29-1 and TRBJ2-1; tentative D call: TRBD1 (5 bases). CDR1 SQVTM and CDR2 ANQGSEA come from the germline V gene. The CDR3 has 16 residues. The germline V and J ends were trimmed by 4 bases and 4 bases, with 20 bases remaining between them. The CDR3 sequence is CSVVILQDIQYNEQFF. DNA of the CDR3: TGCAGCGTTGTGATCCTACAGGACATACAATACAATGAGCAGTTCTTC.

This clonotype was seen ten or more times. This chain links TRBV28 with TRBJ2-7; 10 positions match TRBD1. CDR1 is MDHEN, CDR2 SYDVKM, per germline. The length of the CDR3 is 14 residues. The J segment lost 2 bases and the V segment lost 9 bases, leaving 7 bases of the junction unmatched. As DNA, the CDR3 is TGTGCCAGTACCCGACAGGGGGCGACCTACGAGCAGTACTTC. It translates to CASTRQGATYEQYF.

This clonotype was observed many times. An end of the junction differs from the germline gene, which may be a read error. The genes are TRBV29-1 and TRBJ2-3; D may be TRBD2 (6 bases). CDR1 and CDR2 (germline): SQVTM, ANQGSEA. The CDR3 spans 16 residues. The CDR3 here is CSAEDPSRGGTDTQYF. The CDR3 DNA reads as TGCAGCGCTGAAGACCCAAGCCGCGGGGGCACAGATACGCAGTATTTT.

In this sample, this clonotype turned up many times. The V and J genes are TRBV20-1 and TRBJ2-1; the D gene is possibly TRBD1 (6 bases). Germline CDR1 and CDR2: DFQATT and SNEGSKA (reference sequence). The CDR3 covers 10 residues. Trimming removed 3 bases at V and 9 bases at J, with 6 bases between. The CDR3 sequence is CSASRGEQFF. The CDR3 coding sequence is TGCAGTGCTAGCAGGGGTGAGCAGTTCTTC.

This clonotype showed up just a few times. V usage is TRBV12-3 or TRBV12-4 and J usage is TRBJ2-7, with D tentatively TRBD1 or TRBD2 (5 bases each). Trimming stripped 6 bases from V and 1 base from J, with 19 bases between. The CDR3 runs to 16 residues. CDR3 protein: CASRRTGEGVSYEQYF. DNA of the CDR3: TGTGCCAGCAGACGCACCGGGGAAGGGGTTTCCTACGAGCAGTACTTC.

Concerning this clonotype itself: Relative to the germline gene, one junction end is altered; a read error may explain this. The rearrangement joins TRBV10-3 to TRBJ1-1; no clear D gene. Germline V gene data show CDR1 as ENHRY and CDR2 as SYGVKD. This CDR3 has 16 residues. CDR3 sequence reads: CAVSGGLGLTNTEAFF. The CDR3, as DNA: TGTGCCGTCAGTGGAGGGCTAGGACTGACGAACACTGAAGCTTTCTTT.